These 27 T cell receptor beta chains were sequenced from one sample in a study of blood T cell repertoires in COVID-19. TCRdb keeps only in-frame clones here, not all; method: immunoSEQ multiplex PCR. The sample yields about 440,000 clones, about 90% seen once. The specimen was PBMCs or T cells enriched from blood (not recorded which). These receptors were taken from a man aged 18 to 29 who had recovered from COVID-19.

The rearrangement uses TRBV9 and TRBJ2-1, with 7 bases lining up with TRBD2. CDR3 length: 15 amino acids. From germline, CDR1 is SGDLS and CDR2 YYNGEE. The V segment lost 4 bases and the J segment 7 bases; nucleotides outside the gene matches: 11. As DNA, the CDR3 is TGTGCCAGCAGCCTAAGCGGGGTCTTCGGGAATGAGCAGTTCTTC. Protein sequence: CASSLSGVFGNEQFF. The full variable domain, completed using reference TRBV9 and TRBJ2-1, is DSGVTQTPKHLITATGQRVTLRCSPRSGDLSVYWYQQSLDQGLQFLIQYYNGEERAKGNILERFSAQQFPDLHSELNLSSLELGDSALYFCASSLSGVFGNEQFFGPGTRLTVL.

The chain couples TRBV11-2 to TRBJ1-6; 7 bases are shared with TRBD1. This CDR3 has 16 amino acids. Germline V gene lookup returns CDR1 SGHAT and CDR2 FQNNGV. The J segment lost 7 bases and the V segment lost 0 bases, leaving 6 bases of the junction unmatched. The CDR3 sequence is CASSLDHRGRNSPLHF. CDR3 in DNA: TGTGCCAGCAGCTTAGATCACAGGGGAAGGAATTCACCCCTCCACTTT.

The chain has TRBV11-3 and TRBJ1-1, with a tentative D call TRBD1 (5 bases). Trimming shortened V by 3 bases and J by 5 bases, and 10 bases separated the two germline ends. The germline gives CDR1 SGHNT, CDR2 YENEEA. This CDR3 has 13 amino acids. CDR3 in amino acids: CASSFQGGTEAFF. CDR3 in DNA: TGTGCCAGCAGCTTTCAGGGAGGGACTGAAGCTTTCTTT. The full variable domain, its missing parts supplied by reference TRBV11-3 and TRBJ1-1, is EAGVVQSPRYKIIEKKQPVAFWCNPISGHNTLYWYLQNLGQGPELLIRYENEEAVDDSQLPKDRFSAERLKGVDSTLKIQPAELGDSAVYLCASSFQGGTEAFFGQGTRLTVV.

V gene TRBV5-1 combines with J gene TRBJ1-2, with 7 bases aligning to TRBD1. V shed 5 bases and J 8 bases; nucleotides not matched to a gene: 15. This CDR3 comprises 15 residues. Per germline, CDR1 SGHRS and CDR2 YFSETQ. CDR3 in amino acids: CASRLPTGALEGYTF. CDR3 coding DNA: TGCGCCAGCAGATTACCCACAGGGGCTCTGGAGGGCTACACCTTC. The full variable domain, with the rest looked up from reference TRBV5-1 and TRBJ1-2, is KAGVTQTPRYLIKTRGQQVTLSCSPISGHRSVSWYQQTPGQGLQFLFEYFSETQRNKGNFPGRFSGRQFSNSRSEMNVSTLELGDSALYLCASRLPTGALEGYTFGSGTRLTVV.

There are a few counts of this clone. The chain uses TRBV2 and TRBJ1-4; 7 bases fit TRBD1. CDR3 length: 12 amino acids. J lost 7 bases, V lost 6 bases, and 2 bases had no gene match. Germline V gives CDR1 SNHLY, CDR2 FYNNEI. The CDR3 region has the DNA TGTGCCAGCAGCAGGGGGGTTGAAAAACTGTTTTTT. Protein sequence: CASSRGVEKLFF.

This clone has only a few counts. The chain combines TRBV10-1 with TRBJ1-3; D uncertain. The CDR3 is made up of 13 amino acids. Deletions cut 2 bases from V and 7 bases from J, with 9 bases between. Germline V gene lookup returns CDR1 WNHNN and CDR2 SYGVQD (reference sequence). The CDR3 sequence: CASSESGRNTIYF. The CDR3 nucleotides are TGCGCCAGCAGTGAGAGCGGCCGCAACACCATATATTTT.

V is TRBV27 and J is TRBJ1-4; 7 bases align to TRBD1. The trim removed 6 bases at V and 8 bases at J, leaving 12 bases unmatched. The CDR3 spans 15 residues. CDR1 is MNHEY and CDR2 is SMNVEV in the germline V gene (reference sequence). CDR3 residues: CASSPHGTVEEKLFF. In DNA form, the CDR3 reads TGTGCCAGCAGCCCTCACGGGACAGTAGAAGAAAAACTGTTTTTT.

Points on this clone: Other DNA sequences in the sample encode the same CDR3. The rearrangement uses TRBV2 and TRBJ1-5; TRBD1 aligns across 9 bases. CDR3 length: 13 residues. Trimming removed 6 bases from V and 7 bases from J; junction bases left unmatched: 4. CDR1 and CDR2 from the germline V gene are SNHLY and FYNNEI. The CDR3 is CASRGTGNQPQHF. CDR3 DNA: TGTGCCAGCAGGGGGACAGGGAACCAGCCCCAGCATTTT. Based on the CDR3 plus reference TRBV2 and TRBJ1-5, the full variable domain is EPEVTQTPSHQVTQMGQEVILRCVPISNHLYFYWYRQILGQKVEFLVSFYNNEISEKSEIFDDQFSVERPDGSNFTLKIRSTKLEDSAMYFCASRGTGNQPQHFGDGTRLSIL.

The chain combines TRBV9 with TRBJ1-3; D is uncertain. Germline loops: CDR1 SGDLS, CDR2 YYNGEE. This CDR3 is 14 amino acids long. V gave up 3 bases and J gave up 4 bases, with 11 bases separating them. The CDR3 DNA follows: TGTGCCAGCAGCGCCGGGAGCCAAGGAAACACCATATATTTT. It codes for CASSAGSQGNTIYF. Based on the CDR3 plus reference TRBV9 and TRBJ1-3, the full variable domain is DSGVTQTPKHLITATGQRVTLRCSPRSGDLSVYWYQQSLDQGLQFLIQYYNGEERAKGNILERFSAQQFPDLHSELNLSSLELGDSALYFCASSAGSQGNTIYFGEGSWLTVV.

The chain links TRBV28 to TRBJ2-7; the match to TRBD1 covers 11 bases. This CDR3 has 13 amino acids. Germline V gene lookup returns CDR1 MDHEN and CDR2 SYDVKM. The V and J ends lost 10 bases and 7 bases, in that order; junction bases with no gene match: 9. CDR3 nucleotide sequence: TGTGCCACCGCCCGGACAGGGGGCGGGGAGCAGTACTTC. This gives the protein CATARTGGGEQYF.

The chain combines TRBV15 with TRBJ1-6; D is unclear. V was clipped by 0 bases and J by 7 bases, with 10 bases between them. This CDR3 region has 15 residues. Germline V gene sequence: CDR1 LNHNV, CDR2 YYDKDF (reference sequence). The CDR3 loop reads CATSRDLERNSPLHF. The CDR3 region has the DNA TGTGCCACCAGCAGAGATCTGGAGAGAAATTCACCCCTCCACTTT.

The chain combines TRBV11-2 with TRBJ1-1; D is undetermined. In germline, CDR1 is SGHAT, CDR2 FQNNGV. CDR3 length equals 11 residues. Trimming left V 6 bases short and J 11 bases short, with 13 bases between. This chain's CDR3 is CASSPGVLAFF. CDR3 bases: TGTGCCAGCAGTCCGGGAGTCTTGGCTTTCTTT.

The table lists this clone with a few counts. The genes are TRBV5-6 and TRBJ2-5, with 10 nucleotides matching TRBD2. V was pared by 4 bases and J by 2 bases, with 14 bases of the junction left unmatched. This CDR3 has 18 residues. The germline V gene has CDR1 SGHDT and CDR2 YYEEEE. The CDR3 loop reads CASSPPPGSGRSQETQYF. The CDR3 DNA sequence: TGTGCCAGCAGCCCCCCCCCGGGTAGCGGGAGGAGTCAAGAGACCCAGTACTTC.

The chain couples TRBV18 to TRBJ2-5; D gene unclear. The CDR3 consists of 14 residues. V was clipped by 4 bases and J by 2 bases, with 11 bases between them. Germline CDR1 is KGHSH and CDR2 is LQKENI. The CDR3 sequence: CASSLPAGQETQYF. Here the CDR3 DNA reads TGTGCCAGCTCACTCCCCGCCGGTCAAGAGACCCAGTACTTC.

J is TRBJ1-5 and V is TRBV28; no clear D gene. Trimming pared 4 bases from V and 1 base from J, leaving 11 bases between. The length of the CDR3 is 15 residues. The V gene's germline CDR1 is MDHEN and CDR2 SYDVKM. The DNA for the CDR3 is TGTGCCAGCAGTTGGCCCGGGAGGAGCAATCAGCCCCAGCATTTT. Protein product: CASSWPGRSNQPQHF.

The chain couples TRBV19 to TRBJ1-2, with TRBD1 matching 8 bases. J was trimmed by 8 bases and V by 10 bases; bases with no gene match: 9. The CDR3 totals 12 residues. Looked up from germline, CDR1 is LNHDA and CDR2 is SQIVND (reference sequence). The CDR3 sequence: CATLWTGTGYTF. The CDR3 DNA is TGTGCCACCCTCTGGACAGGGACCGGCTACACCTTC.

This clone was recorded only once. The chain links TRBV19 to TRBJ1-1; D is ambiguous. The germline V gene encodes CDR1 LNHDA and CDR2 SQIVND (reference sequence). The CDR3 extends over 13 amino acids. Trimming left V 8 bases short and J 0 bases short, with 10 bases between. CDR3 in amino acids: CASRRSMNTEAFF. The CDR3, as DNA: TGTGCCAGTCGCCGGAGCATGAACACTGAAGCTTTCTTT.

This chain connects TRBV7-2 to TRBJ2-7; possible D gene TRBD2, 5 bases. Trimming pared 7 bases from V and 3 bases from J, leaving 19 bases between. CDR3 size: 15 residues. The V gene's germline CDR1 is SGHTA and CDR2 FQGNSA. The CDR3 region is CASTPMLGIVYEQYF. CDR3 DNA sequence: TGTGCCAGCACCCCGATGCTCGGGATAGTCTACGAGCAGTACTTC.

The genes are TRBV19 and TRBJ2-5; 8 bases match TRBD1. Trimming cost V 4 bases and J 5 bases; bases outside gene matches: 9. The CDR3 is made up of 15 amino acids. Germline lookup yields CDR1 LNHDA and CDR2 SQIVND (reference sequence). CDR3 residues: CASSTLDRDRETQYF. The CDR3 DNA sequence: TGTGCCAGTAGTACCCTGGACAGGGATCGGGAGACCCAGTACTTC. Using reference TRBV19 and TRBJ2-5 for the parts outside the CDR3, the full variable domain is DGGITQSPKYLFRKEGQNVTLSCEQNLNHDAMYWYRQDPGQGLRLIYYSQIVNDFQKGDIAEGYSVSREKKESFPLTVTSAQKNPTAFYLCASSTLDRDRETQYFGPGTRLLVL.

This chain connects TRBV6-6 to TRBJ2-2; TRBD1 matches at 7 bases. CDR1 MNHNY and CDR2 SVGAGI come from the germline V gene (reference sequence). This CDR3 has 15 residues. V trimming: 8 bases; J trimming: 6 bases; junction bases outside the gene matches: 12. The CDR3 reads CASQQEGARAGELFF. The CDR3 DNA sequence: TGTGCCAGCCAACAAGAGGGGGCGCGGGCCGGGGAGCTGTTTTTT.

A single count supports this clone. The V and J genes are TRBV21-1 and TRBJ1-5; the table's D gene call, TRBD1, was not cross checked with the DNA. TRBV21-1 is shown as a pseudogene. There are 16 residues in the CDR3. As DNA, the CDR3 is TGTGCCAGCAGCAAAGCGCAACAGAATAGCAATCAGCCCCAGCATTTT. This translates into CASSKAQQNSNQPQHF.

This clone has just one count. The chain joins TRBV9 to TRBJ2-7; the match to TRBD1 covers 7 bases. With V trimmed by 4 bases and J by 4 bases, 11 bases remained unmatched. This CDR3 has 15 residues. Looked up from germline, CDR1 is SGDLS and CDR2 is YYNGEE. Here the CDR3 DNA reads TGTGCCAGCAGCCTTGGGGACAGCTTATCTTACGAGCAGTACTTC. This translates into CASSLGDSLSYEQYF. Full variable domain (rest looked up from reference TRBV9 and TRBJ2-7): DSGVTQTPKHLITATGQRVTLRCSPRSGDLSVYWYQQSLDQGLQFLIQYYNGEERAKGNILERFSAQQFPDLHSELNLSSLELGDSALYFCASSLGDSLSYEQYFGPGTRLTVT.

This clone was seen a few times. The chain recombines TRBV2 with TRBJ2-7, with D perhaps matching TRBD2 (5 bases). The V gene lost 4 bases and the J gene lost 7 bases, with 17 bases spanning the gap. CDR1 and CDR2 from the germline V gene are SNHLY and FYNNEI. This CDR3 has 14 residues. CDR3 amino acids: CASSGGRFPGEQYF. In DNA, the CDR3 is TGTGCCAGCAGTGGCGGCAGGTTCCCGGGGGAGCAGTACTTC.

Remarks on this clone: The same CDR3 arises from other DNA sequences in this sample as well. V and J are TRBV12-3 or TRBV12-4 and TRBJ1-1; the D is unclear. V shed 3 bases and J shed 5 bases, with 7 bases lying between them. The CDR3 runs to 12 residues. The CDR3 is CASSFSGTEAFF. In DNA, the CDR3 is TGTGCCAGCAGTTTTTCGGGGACTGAAGCTTTCTTT.

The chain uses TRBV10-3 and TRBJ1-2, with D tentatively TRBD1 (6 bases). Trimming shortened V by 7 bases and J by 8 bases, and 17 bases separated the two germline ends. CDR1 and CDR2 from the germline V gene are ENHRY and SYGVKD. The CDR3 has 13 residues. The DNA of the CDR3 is TGTGCCATCAACGGGCCTGAGACAGGAGGCTACACCTTC. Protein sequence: CAINGPETGGYTF.

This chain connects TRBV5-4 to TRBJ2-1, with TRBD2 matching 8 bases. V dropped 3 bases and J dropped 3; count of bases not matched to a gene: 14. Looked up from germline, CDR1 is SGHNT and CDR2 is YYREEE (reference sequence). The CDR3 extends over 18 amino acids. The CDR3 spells CASSSPTEREGIYNEQFF. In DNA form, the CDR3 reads TGTGCCAGCAGCTCCCCCACGGAACGGGAGGGAATCTACAATGAGCAGTTCTTC.

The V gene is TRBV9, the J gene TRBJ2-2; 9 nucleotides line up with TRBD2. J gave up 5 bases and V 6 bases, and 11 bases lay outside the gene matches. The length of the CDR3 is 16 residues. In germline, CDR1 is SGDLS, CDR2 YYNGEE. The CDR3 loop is CASILAGGPKTGELFF. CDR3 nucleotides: TGTGCCAGCATACTTGCGGGAGGGCCAAAAACCGGGGAGCTGTTTTTT.